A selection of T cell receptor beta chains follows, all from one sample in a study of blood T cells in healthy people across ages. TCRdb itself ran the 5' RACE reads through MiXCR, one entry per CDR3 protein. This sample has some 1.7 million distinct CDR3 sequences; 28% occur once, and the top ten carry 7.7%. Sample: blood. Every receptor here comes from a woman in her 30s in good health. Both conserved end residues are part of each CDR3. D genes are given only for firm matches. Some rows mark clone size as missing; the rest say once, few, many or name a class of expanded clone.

CDR3aa: CAWSDQFYEQYF
CDR3nt: TGTGCCTGGAGTGACCAGTTCTACGAGCAGTACTTC
d_gene: -
v_gene: TRBV30
abundance: -
j_gene: TRBJ2-7

CDR3aa: CSARDRKRAISDTQYF
CDR3nt: TGCAGTGCTAGGGACAGGAAAAGGGCGATTTCAGATACGCAGTATTTT
d_gene: TRBD1
v_gene: TRBV20-1
abundance: many
j_gene: TRBJ2-3

CDR3aa: CASRTDRADNEQFF
CDR3nt: TGTGCCAGCAGGACCGACAGGGCTGACAATGAGCAGTTCTTC
d_gene: TRBD1
v_gene: TRBV12-3/TRBV12-4
abundance: -
j_gene: TRBJ2-1

CDR3aa: CASSPKTGVGYEQYF
CDR3nt: TGTGCCAGCAGCCCAAAAACAGGGGTGGGTTACGAGCAGTACTTC
d_gene: TRBD1
v_gene: TRBV27
abundance: -
j_gene: TRBJ2-7

CDR3aa: CASSLTYTLSYNEQFF
CDR3nt: TGTGCCAGCAGCCTGACGTACACCCTGTCCTACAATGAGCAGTTCTTC
d_gene: -
v_gene: TRBV5-4
abundance: many
j_gene: TRBJ2-1

CDR3aa: CASSPGLVGGELFF
CDR3nt: TGTGCCAGCAGCCCCGGTTTGGTAGGCGGGGAGCTGTTTTTT
d_gene: -
v_gene: TRBV12-3/TRBV12-4
abundance: few
j_gene: TRBJ2-2

CDR3aa: CASRTDRDGDTQYF
CDR3nt: TGTGCCAGCAGGACGGACAGGGACGGGGATACGCAGTATTTT
d_gene: TRBD1
v_gene: TRBV11-2
abundance: -
j_gene: TRBJ2-3

CDR3aa: CASSPEELNTEAFF
CDR3nt: TGTGCCAGCTCACCCGAGGAACTCAACACTGAAGCTTTCTTT
d_gene: -
v_gene: TRBV18
abundance: -
j_gene: TRBJ1-1

CDR3aa: CAFDGRANTGELFF
CDR3nt: TGTGCCTTCGACGGGCGCGCGAACACCGGGGAGCTGTTTTTT
d_gene: -
v_gene: TRBV7-2
abundance: few
j_gene: TRBJ2-2

CDR3aa: CASSPPGWGFDEQYF
CDR3nt: TGTGCCAGCTCACCACCAGGGTGGGGGTTTGACGAGCAGTACTTC
d_gene: -
v_gene: TRBV18
abundance: -
j_gene: TRBJ2-7

CDR3aa: CASSRTQDRVNEQFF
CDR3nt: TGTGCCAGCAGTCGTACACAGGACAGGGTCAATGAGCAGTTCTTC
d_gene: TRBD1
v_gene: TRBV16
abundance: few
j_gene: TRBJ2-1

CDR3aa: CASSPRGGAGGTQYF
CDR3nt: TGTGCCAGCAGCCCCCGTGGAGGGGCCGGGGGTACGCAGTATTTT
d_gene: -
v_gene: TRBV7-3
abundance: -
j_gene: TRBJ2-3

CDR3aa: CASTAGGYNEQFF
CDR3nt: TGTGCCAGCACAGCGGGGGGTTACAATGAGCAGTTCTTC
d_gene: TRBD2
v_gene: TRBV6-1
abundance: many
j_gene: TRBJ2-1

CDR3aa: CASNKEDTQYF
CDR3nt: TGTGCCAGCAACAAGGAGGATACGCAGTATTTT
d_gene: -
v_gene: TRBV27
abundance: -
j_gene: TRBJ2-3

CDR3aa: CSAQRVRNEQFF
CDR3nt: TGCAGTGCTCAGCGGGTTCGGAATGAGCAGTTCTTC
d_gene: -
v_gene: TRBV20-1
abundance: -
j_gene: TRBJ2-1

CDR3aa: CSARTGGGEQYF
CDR3nt: TGCAGCGCCAGGACAGGGGGAGGCGAGCAGTACTTC
d_gene: TRBD1
v_gene: TRBV29-1
abundance: -
j_gene: TRBJ2-7

CDR3aa: CSGEMTVGEAFF
CDR3nt: TGCAGCGGGGAGATGACAGTAGGTGAAGCTTTCTTT
d_gene: -
v_gene: TRBV29-1
abundance: -
j_gene: TRBJ1-1

CDR3aa: CASSLFFSTGELFF
CDR3nt: TGTGCCAGCAGCTTGTTTTTTTCCACCGGGGAGCTGTTTTTT
d_gene: -
v_gene: TRBV5-5
abundance: -
j_gene: TRBJ2-2

CDR3aa: CASSLRELGNEQFF
CDR3nt: TGTGCCAGCAGTCTCAGGGAGCTCGGCAATGAGCAGTTCTTC
d_gene: -
v_gene: TRBV12-3/TRBV12-4
abundance: -
j_gene: TRBJ2-1

CDR3aa: CSAETNEQFF
CDR3nt: TGCAGTGCCGAGACGAATGAGCAGTTCTTC
d_gene: -
v_gene: TRBV20-1
abundance: -
j_gene: TRBJ2-1

CDR3aa: CASSLEGVGEQFF
CDR3nt: TGCGCCAGCAGCTTGGAAGGGGTAGGGGAGCAGTTCTTC
d_gene: -
v_gene: TRBV5-1
abundance: -
j_gene: TRBJ2-1

CDR3aa: CSARTAETQYF
CDR3nt: TGCAGTGCTAGGACCGCAGAGACCCAGTACTTC
d_gene: -
v_gene: TRBV20-1
abundance: -
j_gene: TRBJ2-5

CDR3aa: CASRFAAGEDYGYTF
CDR3nt: TGTGCCAGCAGGTTTGCGGCAGGGGAAGACTATGGCTACACCTTC
d_gene: -
v_gene: TRBV5-6
abundance: few
j_gene: TRBJ1-2

CDR3aa: CATQTGTSGRGQETQYF
CDR3nt: TGTGCCACCCAAACCGGGACTAGCGGGAGGGGGCAAGAGACCCAGTACTTC
d_gene: TRBD2
v_gene: TRBV15
abundance: -
j_gene: TRBJ2-5

CDR3aa: CSARDGRTRRYTF
CDR3nt: TGCAGTGCTAGAGATGGACGGACCCGACGCTACACCTTC
d_gene: -
v_gene: TRBV20-1
abundance: few
j_gene: TRBJ1-2

CDR3aa: CSARELAGAVTYNEQFF
CDR3nt: TGCAGTGCTAGAGAACTAGCGGGGGCCGTAACCTACAATGAGCAGTTCTTC
d_gene: TRBD2
v_gene: TRBV20-1
abundance: -
j_gene: TRBJ2-1

CDR3aa: CASSRFRDGDTEAFF
CDR3nt: TGCGCCAGCAGCCGTTTCCGGGACGGGGACACTGAAGCTTTCTTT
d_gene: -
v_gene: TRBV5-1
abundance: -
j_gene: TRBJ1-1

CDR3aa: CASSQGTAGWDEQFF
CDR3nt: TGTGCTAGCAGCCAAGGGACGGCAGGGTGGGATGAGCAGTTCTTC
d_gene: -
v_gene: TRBV6-6
abundance: -
j_gene: TRBJ2-1

CDR3aa: CASSMDGRWGYTF
CDR3nt: TGTGCCAGCAGTATGGACGGCCGCTGGGGCTACACCTTC
d_gene: -
v_gene: TRBV14
abundance: -
j_gene: TRBJ1-2

CDR3aa: CSARSSGGPYEQYF
CDR3nt: TGCAGTGCTAGAAGCAGCGGGGGCCCCTACGAGCAGTACTTC
d_gene: TRBD2
v_gene: TRBV20-1
abundance: few
j_gene: TRBJ2-7

CDR3aa: CATSDRRGSDGYTF
CDR3nt: TGTGCCACCAGTGATCGGAGGGGATCAGATGGCTACACCTTC
d_gene: -
v_gene: TRBV24-1
abundance: few
j_gene: TRBJ1-2

CDR3aa: CASYGLTENTEAFF
CDR3nt: TGTGCCAGCTACGGTTTGACAGAGAACACTGAAGCTTTCTTT
d_gene: -
v_gene: TRBV6-1
abundance: -
j_gene: TRBJ1-1

CDR3aa: CASSPRGSGTSSYNEQFF
CDR3nt: TGTGCCAGCAGCCCCCGAGGGAGCGGGACAAGCTCCTACAATGAGCAGTTCTTC
d_gene: -
v_gene: TRBV5-5
abundance: few
j_gene: TRBJ2-1

CDR3aa: CASTLTAQETQYF
CDR3nt: TGTGCCAGCACCCTGACAGCCCAAGAGACCCAGTACTTC
d_gene: -
v_gene: TRBV28
abundance: -
j_gene: TRBJ2-5

CDR3aa: CASSSQPGPLYGYTF
CDR3nt: TGTGCCAGCAGTTCCCAGCCCGGGCCGCTTTATGGCTACACCTTC
d_gene: -
v_gene: TRBV12-3/TRBV12-4
abundance: few
j_gene: TRBJ1-2

CDR3aa: CASRIAGGNEQFF
CDR3nt: TGTGCCTCAAGGATAGCGGGAGGGAATGAGCAGTTCTTC
d_gene: TRBD2
v_gene: TRBV6-5
abundance: many
j_gene: TRBJ2-1

CDR3aa: CATSRGAPSEQYF
CDR3nt: TGTGCCACCAGCCGGGGGGCGCCTTCCGAGCAGTACTTC
d_gene: -
v_gene: TRBV7-6
abundance: -
j_gene: TRBJ2-7

CDR3aa: CASTLSGGSGYTF
CDR3nt: TGTGCCAGCACCCTTTCAGGGGGCAGTGGCTACACCTTC
d_gene: TRBD1
v_gene: TRBV11-2
abundance: -
j_gene: TRBJ1-2

CDR3aa: CASSLGQRFTEAFF
CDR3nt: TGTGCCAGCAGCCTTGGACAGAGGTTCACTGAAGCTTTCTTT
d_gene: -
v_gene: TRBV7-2
abundance: -
j_gene: TRBJ1-1

CDR3aa: CSAWNGRVDQPQHF
CDR3nt: TGCAGTGCTTGGAACGGTCGGGTGGATCAGCCCCAGCATTTT
d_gene: -
v_gene: TRBV20-1
abundance: few
j_gene: TRBJ1-5

CDR3aa: CASSEGGEYEQYF
CDR3nt: TGTGCCAGCAGCGAGGGAGGGGAGTACGAGCAGTACTTC
d_gene: TRBD2
v_gene: TRBV9
abundance: many
j_gene: TRBJ2-7

CDR3aa: CASSFRAVNEQYF
CDR3nt: TGTGCCAGCAGTTTCCGGGCAGTTAATGAGCAGTACTTC
d_gene: -
v_gene: TRBV28
abundance: many
j_gene: TRBJ2-7

CDR3aa: CASRETGTGVSPLHF
CDR3nt: TGTGCCAGCAGAGAGACCGGGACAGGGGTCTCACCCCTCCACTTT
d_gene: TRBD1
v_gene: TRBV12-3/TRBV12-4
abundance: few
j_gene: TRBJ1-6

CDR3aa: CASSSIAGGPYQETQYF
CDR3nt: TGCGCCAGCAGCTCTATAGCGGGGGGCCCGTACCAAGAGACCCAGTACTTC
d_gene: TRBD2
v_gene: TRBV5-1
abundance: -
j_gene: TRBJ2-5

CDR3aa: CSARQKNQPQHF
CDR3nt: TGCAGTGCTAGACAAAAAAATCAGCCCCAGCATTTT
d_gene: -
v_gene: TRBV20-1
abundance: once
j_gene: TRBJ1-5

CDR3aa: CATSEAETNEQFF
CDR3nt: TGTGCCACCAGTGAAGCGGAGACGAATGAGCAGTTCTTC
d_gene: -
v_gene: TRBV24-1
abundance: few
j_gene: TRBJ2-1

CDR3aa: CASSVLQGAGEQYF
CDR3nt: TGTGCCAGCAGCGTATTACAGGGGGCGGGCGAGCAGTACTTC
d_gene: TRBD1
v_gene: TRBV7-2
abundance: -
j_gene: TRBJ2-7

CDR3aa: CSATRTELLNQPQHF
CDR3nt: TGCAGTGCTACCAGGACAGAACTTCTCAATCAGCCCCAGCATTTT
d_gene: -
v_gene: TRBV20-1
abundance: few
j_gene: TRBJ1-5

CDR3aa: CASSQDPLSGEQYF
CDR3nt: TGCGCCAGCAGCCAGGACCCATTATCAGGAGAGCAGTACTTC
d_gene: -
v_gene: TRBV4-1
abundance: few
j_gene: TRBJ2-7

CDR3aa: CASSKGMAGGSSTSTDTQYF
CDR3nt: TGTGCCAGCTCAAAAGGCATGGCAGGGGGAAGTTCGACTAGCACAGATACGCAGTATTTT
d_gene: TRBD1
v_gene: TRBV18
abundance: -
j_gene: TRBJ2-3

CDR3aa: CASNPEAGPSPAQFF
CDR3nt: TGCGCCAGCAACCCCGAAGCGGGACCCTCTCCTGCGCAGTTCTTC
d_gene: TRBD2
v_gene: TRBV5-1
abundance: few
j_gene: TRBJ2-1

CDR3aa: CASSRYRSGKETQYF
CDR3nt: TGTGCCAGCAGCAGATACAGGTCGGGGAAAGAGACCCAGTACTTC
d_gene: -
v_gene: TRBV12-3/TRBV12-4
abundance: many
j_gene: TRBJ2-5

CDR3aa: CASSQIPSTDTQYF
CDR3nt: TGTGCCAGCAGCCAGATACCTAGCACAGATACGCAGTATTTT
d_gene: -
v_gene: TRBV12-3/TRBV12-4
abundance: few
j_gene: TRBJ2-3

CDR3aa: CASSIVPGTGELFF
CDR3nt: TGTGCCAGCAGCATCGTTCCAGGAACCGGGGAGCTGTTTTTT
d_gene: -
v_gene: TRBV5-6
abundance: -
j_gene: TRBJ2-2

CDR3aa: CASSVKPQYQPQHF
CDR3nt: TGTGCCAGCAGTGTGAAACCACAATATCAGCCCCAGCATTTT
d_gene: -
v_gene: TRBV6-1
abundance: few
j_gene: TRBJ1-5

CDR3aa: CASSDPRTGAGETQYF
CDR3nt: TGTGCCAGCAGTGATCCACGTACAGGGGCCGGAGAGACCCAGTACTTC
d_gene: TRBD1
v_gene: TRBV2
abundance: -
j_gene: TRBJ2-5

CDR3aa: CASTVNLAGPYNEQFF
CDR3nt: TGTGCCAGCACCGTAAATCTAGCGGGACCCTACAATGAGCAGTTCTTC
d_gene: TRBD2
v_gene: TRBV6-1
abundance: few
j_gene: TRBJ2-1

CDR3aa: CASSSGSIYVQYF
CDR3nt: TGTGCCAGCAGTTCAGGGTCCATCTACGTGCAGTACTTC
d_gene: -
v_gene: TRBV28
abundance: many
j_gene: TRBJ2-7

CDR3aa: CASRPSSPGLATDTQYF
CDR3nt: TGTGCCAGCAGACCATCCTCGCCGGGACTAGCCACAGATACGCAGTATTTT
d_gene: TRBD2
v_gene: TRBV7-9
abundance: -
j_gene: TRBJ2-3